The clone carrying this T cell receptor beta chain has at least ten counts. Its cognate antigen is unknown. The sample's time point: newly diagnosed GD, antithyroid drugs for less than 3 months. PBMCs were the source of the RNA used for TCR sequencing. The source of the patients was an endocrinology department in Xi'an, China. The sample comes from a study of regulatory T cells in long-lasting Graves disease. In the study overall: Graves' cases, newly diagnosed, had used antithyroid drugs under 3 months.

The J segment lost 1 base and the V segment lost 0 bases, leaving 5 bases of the junction unmatched. The germline CDR1 and CDR2 sequences are WSHSY and SAAADI. This CDR3 is 17 amino acids long. Arm-PCR of CDR3 regions and iRepertoire HTBI primers were used to build TCR beta libraries. Using its own MiXCR run on the multiplex PCR reads, TCRdb lists one record per CDR3 protein. This sample has approximately 310,000 distinct CDR3 sequences, with more than 15% found just once. Study-level findings and limits: Accuracy may have suffered from the small sample size.

The receptor was isolated from a female donor with Graves disease. This material consisted of peripheral blood mononuclear cells (PBMCs), taken at new diagnosis, from a patient treated with antithyroid drugs. The chain has TRBV10-2 and TRBJ2-3; TRBD2 matches at 9 bases. The CDR3 is CASSESEIAGGTDTQYF. The CDR3 DNA follows: TGCGCCAGCAGTGAGTCGGAGATAGCGGGAGGCACAGATACGCAGTATTTT.